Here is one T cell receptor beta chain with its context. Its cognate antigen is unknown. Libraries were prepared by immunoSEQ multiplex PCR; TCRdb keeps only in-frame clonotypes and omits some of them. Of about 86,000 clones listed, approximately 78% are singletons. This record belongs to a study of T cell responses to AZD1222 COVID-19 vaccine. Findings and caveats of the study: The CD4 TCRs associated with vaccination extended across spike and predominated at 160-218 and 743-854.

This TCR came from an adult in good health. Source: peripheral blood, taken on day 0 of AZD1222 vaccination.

Here the CDR3 reads CASSAGQGMIAGELFF. DNA for the CDR3: TGTGCCAGCAGCGCAGGACAGGGGATGATCGCCGGGGAGCTGTTTTTT. The chain uses TRBV11-2 and TRBJ2-2; 9 nucleotides line up with TRBD1. The germline V gene has CDR1 SGHAT and CDR2 FQNNGV. The V and J ends lost 5 bases and 6 bases, in that order; junction bases with no gene match: 10. The CDR3 runs 16 residues.